A selection of T cell receptor beta chains follows, all from one sample in a study of T cells in Graves' hyperthyroidism and ophthalmopathy. From the multiplex PCR reads, TCRdb called clonotypes with MiXCR, one entry per CDR3 protein. The sample has a few hundred thousand distinct CDR3 sequences, around 16% seen once. What was sequenced was blood. The source is a woman aged 18 to 35 with Graves' hyperthyroidism that later progressed to Graves' ophthalmopathy. Both conserved end residues are part of each CDR3. D genes are given only for firm matches. Clone sizes are given selectively: once, few, many, or a class where the clone is expanded.

D gene	V gene	CDR3 length	clone size	J gene	CDR3 DNA	CDR3 protein
-	TRBV20-1	14	many	TRBJ2-7	TGCAGTGCTAGGAGGGGACCCCGGGGCTCCGAGCAGTACTTC	CSARRGPRGSEQYF
-	TRBV6-2/TRBV6-3	17	-	TRBJ2-7	TGTGCCAGCAGTTACCCCTTCCCCGACACAAACTCCTACGAGCAGTACTTC	CASSYPFPDTNSYEQYF
TRBD2	TRBV4-1	18	few	TRBJ2-7	TGCGCCAGCAGCCAACAGAGGGGACTAGCGGGAGTCGGGCACGAGCAGTACTTC	CASSQQRGLAGVGHEQYF
-	TRBV11-2	16	few	TRBJ1-6	TGTGCCAGCAGCTTAGATCGCCACCCGGTGAGAAATCCCCTCCACTTT	CASSLDRHPVRNPLHF
-	TRBV30	13	-	TRBJ2-2	TGTGCCTGGAGGCTCCTTAACACCGGGGAGCTGTTTTTT	CAWRLLNTGELFF
TRBD1	TRBV10-3	15	-	TRBJ1-1	TGTGCCATCAGTGTAGCCGGGACAGGGGACACTGAAGCTTTCTTT	CAISVAGTGDTEAFF
-	TRBV28	17	few	TRBJ1-5	TGTGCCACCGAGACGACGGGGCGGGGGGCAATCTTTCAGCCCCAGCATTTT	CATETTGRGAIFQPQHF
-	TRBV5-1	13	-	TRBJ2-7	TGCGCCAGCAGTTGGGCGAGCTCCTACGAGCAGTACTTC	CASSWASSYEQYF
TRBD1	TRBV29-1	13	many	TRBJ1-1	TGCAGCGTTGAAGGACAGGGTGGCACTGAAGCTTTCTTT	CSVEGQGGTEAFF
-	TRBV4-3	16	-	TRBJ1-6	TGCGCCAGCAGCCAAGTCATCGGGACGGACAATTCACCCCTCCACTTT	CASSQVIGTDNSPLHF
-	TRBV5-1	14	-	TRBJ2-1	TGCGCCAGCAGCCCGATAGGGGGGGCGAATGAGCAGTTCTTC	CASSPIGGANEQFF
TRBD1	TRBV19	16	many	TRBJ1-1	TGTGCCAGTACCCTGACAGGGGGCGTAACAAACACTGAAGCTTTCTTT	CASTLTGGVTNTEAFF
-	TRBV12-5	17	many	TRBJ2-5	TGTGCTAGTGGTTTGGTACCATTAACTGGATCCAAAGAGACCCAGTACTTC	CASGLVPLTGSKETQYF
-	TRBV12-3/TRBV12-4	14	many	TRBJ2-4	TGTGCCAGCAGTTTCCAGCTAGCCAAAAACATTCAGTACTTC	CASSFQLAKNIQYF
TRBD1	TRBV28	12	many	TRBJ1-1	TGTGCCAGCAGTCTAGAGGGACAGGGGCCTTTCTTT	CASSLEGQGPFF
-	TRBV20-1	13	many	TRBJ1-5	TGCAGTGGAGGGGGGGCCCGCAATCAGCCCCAGCATTTT	CSGGGARNQPQHF
-	TRBV4-2	16	-	TRBJ2-5	TGTGCCAGCAGCCAAGACTCCGGGTCCGGAGGGGAGACCCAGTACTTC	CASSQDSGSGGETQYF
TRBD1	TRBV4-1	14	few	TRBJ2-4	TGCGCCAGCAGCTCTCAACAGGGGTTATACATTCAGTACTTC	CASSSQQGLYIQYF
TRBD1	TRBV6-1	16	many	TRBJ1-5	TGTGCCAGCAGAGAGGGGATCCGGGACAGCCTCCAGCCCCAGCATTTT	CASREGIRDSLQPQHF
-	TRBV6-1	16	few	TRBJ2-3	TGTGCCAGCAGTGCAGGCGTTCACTTAGCCACAGATACGCAGTATTTT	CASSAGVHLATDTQYF
-	TRBV29-1	13	-	TRBJ2-5	TGCAGCGTTGAAGATCGAGGAGAAGAGACCCAGTACTTC	CSVEDRGEETQYF
TRBD1	TRBV6-2/TRBV6-3	12	few	TRBJ1-1	TGTGCCAGTGCGGGACAGGGCCCCGAAGCTTTCTTT	CASAGQGPEAFF
TRBD2	TRBV28	13	many	TRBJ2-7	TGTGCCAGCAGTAGCGGGGGGGAGCACGAGCAGTACTTC	CASSSGGEHEQYF
-	TRBV7-2	14	many	TRBJ2-3	TGTGCCAGCAGCTTACGAGACTGGGTAGATACGCAGTATTTT	CASSLRDWVDTQYF
TRBD2	TRBV15	22	-	TRBJ2-6	TGTGCCACCAGCAGAGATCCCCGGACTAGCGGGAGGGCCTCCGCTGGGGCCAACGTCCTGACTTTC	CATSRDPRTSGRASAGANVLTF
TRBD1	TRBV18	18	many	TRBJ1-5	TGTGCCAGCTCCCAAAGGGGACAGGGGGCGTCGGGCAATCAGCCCCAGCATTTT	CASSQRGQGASGNQPQHF
TRBD2	TRBV18	17	many	TRBJ2-1	TGTGCCAGCTCACCGAGGCTAGCGGGAGTTACGGGCAATGAGCAGTTCTTC	CASSPRLAGVTGNEQFF
-	TRBV10-3	15	few	TRBJ2-7	TGTGCCATCAGTGAGTCATATAGCAAAACAGACGAGCAGTACTTC	CAISESYSKTDEQYF
-	TRBV28	15	many	TRBJ2-5	TGTGCCAGCAGTTTATATGGGCAGGAAGTAGAGACCCAGTACTTC	CASSLYGQEVETQYF
-	TRBV24-1	13	few	TRBJ2-7	TGTGCCACCAGTGACAGGGCCGGCTACGAGCAGTACTTC	CATSDRAGYEQYF
-	TRBV27	16	many	TRBJ2-7	TGTGCCAGCAGCCCCTTCAGGGGAACTCGATCCTACGAGCAGTACTTC	CASSPFRGTRSYEQYF
-	TRBV27	13	-	TRBJ2-2	TGTGCCAGCAGTTTATCGTTCACCGGGGAGCTGTTTTTT	CASSLSFTGELFF
TRBD2	TRBV19	16	few	TRBJ2-3	TGTGCCAGTAGCCCTCTTGATAGCGGGAGACCAGATACGCAGTATTTT	CASSPLDSGRPDTQYF
TRBD2	TRBV24-1	17	-	TRBJ2-1	TGTGCCACCGCCGGGACTAGCGGGAATAGGTTGTACAATGAGCAGTTCTTC	CATAGTSGNRLYNEQFF
-	TRBV11-2	13	many	TRBJ2-2	TGTGCCAGTTCTCGGGAGTTTGACGGGGAGCTGTTTTTT	CASSREFDGELFF
TRBD1	TRBV28	14	many	TRBJ2-5	TGTGCCAGCAGATTGGGACAGGGACGGGAGACCCAGTACTTC	CASRLGQGRETQYF
-	TRBV24-1	13	-	TRBJ1-1	TGTGCCACCAGGGGGGGCTCCGGCACTGAAGCTTTCTTT	CATRGGSGTEAFF
TRBD2	TRBV7-2	15	-	TRBJ2-2	TGTGCCAGCAGCGCCCGACTAGCTTTCCCCGGGGAGCTGTTTTTT	CASSARLAFPGELFF